Following are 3 T cell receptor beta chains from one sample sequenced in a study of T cell changes during pregnancy in multiple sclerosis (dated by TCRdb to between 2018 and 2020). Libraries were built with the immunoSEQ multiplex PCR assay. Entries here come from immuneACCESS through TCRdb and include only in-frame sequences with V and J called. Some clones fail to appear in such tables; in the studies checked, an unresolved V gene covers under half of the shortfall, and the cause of the remainder is unknown. This sample holds tens of thousands of clones; 88% were observed only once. Together, the top ten hold 1.2% of the sample. The sample in question was CD4+ T cells from peripheral blood mononuclear cells, obtained before pregnancy. These receptors all stem from a female donor with multiple sclerosis, enrolled in a pregnancy study.

The rearrangement joins TRBV18 to TRBJ1-5; 7 bases map to TRBD1. The CDR3 is 15 residues long. V lost 3 bases and J lost 1; bases outside the gene matches: 3. CDR1 is KGHSH and CDR2 is LQKENI in the germline V gene. CDR3 protein: CASSPGQESNQPQHF. CDR3 coding DNA: TGTGCCAGCTCACCTGGACAGGAGAGCAATCAGCCCCAGCATTTT.

The chain links TRBV5-1 to TRBJ1-4; D is undetermined. V was trimmed by 1 base and J by 2 bases, leaving 9 bases between them. This CDR3 contains 15 residues. The V gene's germline CDR1 is SGHRS and CDR2 YFSETQ. The CDR3 region is CASSLSAGTNEKLFF. The CDR3 DNA reads as TGCGCCAGCAGCTTGTCGGCCGGGACTAATGAAAAACTGTTTTTT.

This clone was observed once. The DNA for the CDR3 is TGTGCCAGCAGGGGGGGGGCAGGGGGCTTGTACGAGCAGTACTTC. It codes for CASRGGAGGLYEQYF. The chain employs TRBV11-3 and TRBJ2-7; tentatively, D is TRBD1 (8 bases). V shed 6 bases and J shed 4 bases, with 19 bases lying between them. CDR1 and CDR2 (germline): SGHNT, YENEEA. The CDR3 is made up of 15 amino acids.